This T cell receptor (beta chain) was sequenced during a study of blood T cell repertoires in COVID-19 (dated by TCRdb to about 2020). Broadly, across the study: Samples covering the acute and convalescent phases of COVID-19 were provided by collaborators in the United States, Italy and Spain. The repertoires were released in a freely available public database meant as a resource for research on the immune response to SARS-CoV-2. Deeply sampled blood TCRbeta repertoires from subjects exposed to, actively infected with, or recovered from COVID-19 were included in the dataset. The material from the prospective study consisted of cDNA or gDNA derived from T cells, B-cell-depleted T cells, or PBMCs. The sample metadata nearly always contained a de-identified subject ID, COVID-19 status, age in years and sex. Samples were obtained from the ongoing ImmuneRACE study (first 160 participants) and from some 1,200 subjects provided by 6 global collaborators. Where HLA class I and class II types were available, the types were taken from metadata supplied by the sample provider, not from assay-based typing. What the research found in general, with its limitations: Clinical and demographic metadata were provided uncurated, with the amount varying by source and participant.

Turning to this clone: Its antigen is unknown. No base-level quality is on record; no much larger clone is a single base apart.

TCRbeta CDR3 regions were amplified from genomic DNA by means of the immunoSEQ Assay, a bias-controlled multiplex PCR. The original methods were these. The number of nucleated cells in each sample was estimated from the amplification of reference gene primers within the assay. Sequence reads were collapsed and filtered to measure the absolute abundance of every unique TCRbeta CDR3 rearrangement. For each sample, productive Simpson clonality was calculated by taking the square root of Simpson's diversity index across productive rearrangements. Drawn from immuneACCESS, this table holds only the in-frame rearrangements with V and J called that TCRdb kept. Clones are partly lost; checked studies trace under half to an unresolved V gene and leave the rest unexplained. The V and J calls and clone size were taken over from that table, and D and trimming were inferred from the DNA. For this sample there are 100,000 to 120,000 clones; roughly 79% appear just once. The ten biggest clones cover 7.5% to 10% of the sample.

The CDR3 runs 14 amino acids, cysteine and phenylalanine included. Only the CDR3 region is kept as DNA, spanning 42 bases read in frame from base 1. Deletion took 7 bases off V and 5 bases off J, with a span of 17 bases between the germline ends. Taken from the germline V gene, the CDR1 and CDR2 loops are SNHLY and FYNNEI. Whole blood was collected in K2EDTA tubes by collaborating institutions according to the institutions' own protocols. For TCRbeta analysis, collaborator samples were shipped as frozen whole blood, as isolated PBMCs, or as DNA extracted from either sample type. This receptor chain uses TRBV2 and TRBJ2-5, with TRBD2 tentatively as D gene (7 bases match). Source material: peripheral blood. The clonotype comes from a woman aged 70-85 years with acute or convalescent COVID-19. The nucleotide sequence is TGTGCCAGCACGGAAGGGGGGGCTTGGGAGACCCAGTACTTC. This codes for CASTEGGAWETQYF.